The rows below give T cell receptor beta chains drawn from one sample of a study of T-cell memory formation after mild COVID-19. TCRdb re-called the 5' RACE reads through MiXCR, storing one row per CDR3 protein. The sample has fewer than 300,000 distinct CDR3 sequences; approximately 16% are singletons. Source material: PBMCs or a T cell subset sorted from them (not recorded which). These receptors all stem from a man between 18 and 29 years old who had mild COVID-19 (a few samples of this study predate the infection). Cell type and time point are not known. CDR3s leave out the opening cysteine and the closing phenylalanine or tryptophan. D genes are given only for firm matches.

D	V	J	CDR3
NA	TRBV5-1	TRBJ1-2	ASSLDSSSGYT
NA	TRBV6-2/TRBV6-3	TRBJ2-5	ASRRPASQETQY
TRBD1	TRBV19	TRBJ1-1	ASSTRGTGQYEAF
NA	TRBV5-6	TRBJ1-1	ASSLLGGGWGENTEAF
TRBD1	TRBV29-1	TRBJ1-2	SVSQPGQGGYT
NA	TRBV6-2/TRBV6-3	TRBJ1-2	ASSSRGPPDGYT
TRBD2	TRBV25-1	TRBJ2-7	ASSWPGGEQY
NA	TRBV7-3	TRBJ2-3	ASSSGLLGTQY
NA	TRBV20-1	TRBJ2-5	SARPGPWAQY
NA	TRBV29-1	TRBJ1-1	SVGQMNTEAF
NA	TRBV12-3/TRBV12-4	TRBJ2-2	ASSFNKNTGELF
TRBD2	TRBV10-3	TRBJ2-7	AIWAGTSSYEQY
NA	TRBV13	TRBJ1-1	ASSLEGNAEAF
NA	TRBV7-9	TRBJ1-4	ASSLVWGSGANEKLF
TRBD1	TRBV4-3	TRBJ2-7	ASSQDWDRGRGYEQY
TRBD2	TRBV7-2	TRBJ2-5	ASSRGGALETQY
NA	TRBV5-1	TRBJ1-1	ASSPRRRGDPTEAF
TRBD1	TRBV19	TRBJ1-1	ASTKLDRGGDTEAF
NA	TRBV7-3	TRBJ2-5	ASSLTGLTETQY
NA	TRBV6-5	TRBJ2-7	AAEGPYEQY
NA	TRBV29-1	TRBJ1-1	SEGGTEAF
NA	TRBV9	TRBJ2-7	ASSVVVHEQY
NA	TRBV20-1	TRBJ1-1	SARDPRGTEAF
NA	TRBV3-1	TRBJ2-7	ASSPFGTGEQY
NA	TRBV28	TRBJ2-1	ASSLSRYEQF
NA	TRBV7-6	TRBJ2-5	ASTPWAGQETQY